This T cell receptor (beta chain) appears in the sequencing data of a study of blood T cell repertoires in COVID-19. Authors' data handling: Amplification from reference gene primers served as the basis for estimated nucleated cell counts. Measured with immunoSEQ multiplex PCR; TCRdb has only the in-frame clones, and not every one. The D gene and trimming were derived from the DNA, and the V and J assignments and clone size from that table. Of approximately 280,000 clones in the sample, around 86% were seen once. Germline CDR1 is SEHNR and CDR2 is FQNEAQ (reference sequence). V shed 5 bases and J shed 3 bases, with 13 bases lying between them. The CDR3 has 15 amino acids.

The chain recombines TRBV7-9 with TRBJ2-2; maybe TRBD2 (6 bases). This clonotype originated in a woman aged 25 to 39 who had recovered from COVID-19. Material for sequencing was peripheral blood. The CDR3 nucleotides read TGTGCCAGCAGCCTGCCTAGCGTCGACACCGGGGAGCTGTTTTTT. Translating it yields CASSLPSVDTGELFF.